This T cell receptor beta chain was observed in a study of beta chain features in type 1 diabetes. General observations from the study: In all four CD4+ subsets, TCRB CDR3 length was significantly, moderately reduced in type 1 diabetes.

The whole isolated RNA underwent reverse transcription, so sequencing captured expressed TCRB transcripts. Produced via immunoSEQ multiplex PCR; TCRdb's table is partial and in-frame only. Of 500,000 to 850,000 clones listed, 11% to 15% are singletons. This clone was observed a few times. Its specificity is not known. The sequenced material came from naive CD4+ T cells from blood. The TCR was taken from a man aged 18 to 35 with type 1 diabetes.

The CDR3 spells CASSLQTSAFYEQYF. The CDR3 nucleotides read TGTGCCAGCAGCCTCCAGACTAGCGCGTTCTACGAGCAGTACTTC. The chain combines TRBV13 with TRBJ2-7; TRBD2 aligns across 8 bases. From germline, CDR1 is PRHDT and CDR2 FYEKMQ (reference sequence). The trim removed 5 bases at V and 3 bases at J, leaving 9 bases unmatched. The CDR3 runs 15 residues.